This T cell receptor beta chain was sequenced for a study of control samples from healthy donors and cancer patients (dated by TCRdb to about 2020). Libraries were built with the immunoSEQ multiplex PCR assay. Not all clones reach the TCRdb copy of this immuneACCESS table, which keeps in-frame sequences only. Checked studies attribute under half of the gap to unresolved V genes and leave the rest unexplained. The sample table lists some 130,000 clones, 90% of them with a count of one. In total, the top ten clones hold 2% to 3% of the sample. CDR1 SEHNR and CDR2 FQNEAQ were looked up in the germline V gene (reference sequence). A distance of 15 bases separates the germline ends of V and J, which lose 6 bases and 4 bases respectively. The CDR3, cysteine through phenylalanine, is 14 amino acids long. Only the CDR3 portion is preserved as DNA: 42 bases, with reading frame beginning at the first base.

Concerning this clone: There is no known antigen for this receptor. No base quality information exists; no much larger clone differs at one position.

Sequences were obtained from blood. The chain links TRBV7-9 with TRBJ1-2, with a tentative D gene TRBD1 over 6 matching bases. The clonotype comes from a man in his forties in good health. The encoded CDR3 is CASRRSTGPYGYTF. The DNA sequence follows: TGTGCCAGCAGGAGATCGACAGGACCCTATGGCTACACCTTC. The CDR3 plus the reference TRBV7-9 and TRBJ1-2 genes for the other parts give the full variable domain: DTGVSQNPRHKITKRGQNVTFRCDPISEHNRLYWYRQTLGQGPEFLTYFQNEAQLEKSRLLSDRFSAERPKGSFSTLEIQRTEQGDSAMYLCASRRSTGPYGYTFGSGTRLTVV.